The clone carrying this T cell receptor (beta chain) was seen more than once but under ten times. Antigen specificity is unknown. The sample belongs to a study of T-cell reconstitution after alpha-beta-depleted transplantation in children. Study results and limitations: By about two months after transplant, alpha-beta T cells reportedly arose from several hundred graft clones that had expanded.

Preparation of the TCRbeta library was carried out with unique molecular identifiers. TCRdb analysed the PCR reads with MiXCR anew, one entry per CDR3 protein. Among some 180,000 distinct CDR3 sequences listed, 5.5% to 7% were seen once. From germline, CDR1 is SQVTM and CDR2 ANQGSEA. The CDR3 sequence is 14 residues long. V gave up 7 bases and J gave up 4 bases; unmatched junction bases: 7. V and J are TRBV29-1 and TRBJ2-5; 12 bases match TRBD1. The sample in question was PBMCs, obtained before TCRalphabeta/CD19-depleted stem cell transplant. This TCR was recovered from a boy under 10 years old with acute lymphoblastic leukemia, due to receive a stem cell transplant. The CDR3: CSGAGQGASETQYF. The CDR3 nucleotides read TGCAGCGGGGCGGGACAGGGGGCGTCAGAGACCCAGTACTTC.